This T cell receptor (beta chain) came from a study of T cell responses to AZD1222 COVID-19 vaccine. Notes on the study in general: Regions 160-218 and 743-854 held dominance among vaccine-associated CD4 TCRs, which spanned spike.

The method was immunoSEQ multiplex PCR; TCRdb's version includes in-frame clones alone and lacks a portion of them. The sample lists 85,000 to 120,000 clones; roughly 80% were seen once. Notes on this clone: Its antigen is currently unknown.

Germline V lookup: CDR1 SGHTA, CDR2 FQGNSA. The J segment lost 6 bases and the V segment lost 4 bases, leaving 12 bases of the junction unmatched. There are 17 residues in the CDR3. The specimen was peripheral blood, collected on day 0 of AZD1222 vaccination. The V and J genes are TRBV7-2 and TRBJ1-6; 7 positions match TRBD1. This clonotype was obtained from an adult in good health. In nucleotides, the CDR3 is TGTGCCAGCAGCTCACCTCCCGGGAGGGGGCGTAATTCACCCCTCCACTTT. Encoded protein: CASSSPPGRGRNSPLHF.